In its sample, the clone carrying this TCR beta chain was seen a few times. Time point of the sample: patch test 1, 2 weeks after DPC sensitization. Treatment of the sample: therapeutic diphenylcyclopropenone sensitization with weekly scalp DPC. Researchers extracted total RNA from unfractionated whole blood. These data belong to a study of human T cells and chemical hapten exposure. In TCRdb, the RACE reads were re-called with MiXCR into one record per CDR3 protein. This table holds about 120,000 distinct CDR3 sequences, roughly 13% found once. Looked up from germline, CDR1 is WSHSY and CDR2 is SAAADI. Trimming left V 1 base short and J 0 bases short, with 6 bases between. The CDR3 consists of 14 residues.

This clonotype was obtained from a man younger than 30 with alopecia areata. Some clones in this sample may be carry-over from other donors' samples. The sequencing used whole blood, collected in connection with sensitization to the hapten diphenylcyclopropenone (DPC). This chain links TRBV10-2 with TRBJ1-1; D call uncertain. CDR3 sequence reads: CASSELRLNTEAFF. As DNA, the CDR3 is TGCGCCAGCAGTGAGTTGCGTCTGAACACTGAAGCTTTCTTT.